This T cell receptor (beta chain) was obtained from a study of blood T cell repertoires in COVID-19. Only in-frame clones appear in the TCRdb table, and some are missing; sequencing was by immunoSEQ multiplex PCR. The table has 150,000 to 250,000 clones, 65% to 85% seen once. CDR3 size: 13 residues. Germline V gives CDR1 SGHTA, CDR2 FQGNSA. With 6 bases clipped from V and 7 bases from J, the junction kept 7 bases outside the gene matches. Participants had their cohort set by participant-reported clinical history. The source is a man aged 40-49 years who had recovered from COVID-19. The source material was PBMCs or T cells enriched from blood (not recorded which). V usage is TRBV7-2 and J usage is TRBJ1-2, with TRBD1 matching over 8 bases. The CDR3 loop reads CASRLGQESGYTF. The CDR3 region has the DNA TGTGCCAGCAGATTGGGACAGGAAAGTGGCTACACCTTC. Variable domain in full (rest from reference TRBV7-2 and TRBJ1-2): GAGVSQSPSNKVTEKGKDVELRCDPISGHTALYWYRQSLGQGLEFLIYFQGNSAPDKSGLPSDRFSAERTGGSVSTLTIQRTQQEDSAVYLCASRLGQESGYTFGSGTRLTVV.